This entry lists 11 T cell receptor beta chains sequenced from one sample in a study of blood T cells in healthy people across ages. Then a second PCR, running roughly 7 to 11 cycles, was carried out with a sample-barcoded 5' primer and a J-beta primer mix. TCRdb reprocessed the 5' RACE reads via MiXCR and lists one record per CDR3 protein. The sample yields over 950,000 distinct CDR3 sequences, less than 45% seen once. The specimen sequenced was blood. These receptors all stem from a man aged 18 to 30 in good health.

This clonotype came up once. At one of its ends the junction is not consistent with the germline gene, which may arise from a read error. The chain carries TRBV4-2 and TRBJ1-1, with a tentative D call TRBD1 (5 bases). Germline V lookup: CDR1 LGHNA, CDR2 YNFKEQ. The length of the CDR3 is 17 residues. The CDR3 loop is CASNQDRNPGPGTEAFF. CDR3 DNA sequence: TGTGCCAGCAACCAAGATCGGAATCCGGGGCCGGGCACTGAAGCTTTCTTT.

V gene TRBV7-9 combines with J gene TRBJ1-2; D uncertain. Per the germline V gene, CDR1 is SEHNR and CDR2 is FQNEAQ (reference sequence). This CDR3 contains 14 residues. The V gene lost 2 bases and the J gene lost 0 bases, with 7 bases spanning the gap. The CDR3, as DNA: TGTGCCAGCAGCTTAAACGGAGCTAACTATGGCTACACCTTC. The encoded protein is CASSLNGANYGYTF.

The chain employs TRBV27 and TRBJ1-6; D not certain. CDR1 and CDR2 from the germline V gene are MNHEY and SMNVEV (reference sequence). The CDR3 consists of 15 residues. The V end was cut by 2 bases, the J end by 4 bases, with 9 bases between. For the CDR3, the DNA is TGTGCCAGCAGTTTACAGGTTCGGTATAATTCACCCCTCCACTTT. Protein sequence: CASSLQVRYNSPLHF.

This clonotype appeared a few times. The chain recombines TRBV5-1 with TRBJ2-4, with a possible D match to TRBD1 (6 bases). Germline V gives CDR1 SGHRS, CDR2 YFSETQ. Trimming removed 3 bases at V and 7 bases at J, with 14 bases between. The CDR3 has 14 residues. CDR3 amino acids: CASSSSAGANIQYF. As DNA, the CDR3 is TGCGCCAGCAGCTCCTCGGCAGGGGCGAACATTCAGTACTTC.

This clonotype was counted between two and nine times. The chain links TRBV2 to TRBJ1-2, with 8 bases identical to TRBD1. The V segment lost 6 bases and the J segment 1 base; nucleotides outside the gene matches: 7. The CDR3 length is 15 residues. Looked up from germline, CDR1 is SNHLY and CDR2 is FYNNEI. The CDR3 protein is CASRPGTGVNYGYTF. CDR3 coding DNA: TGTGCCAGCAGGCCCGGGACAGGCGTTAACTATGGCTACACCTTC.

In DNA form, the CDR3 reads TGTGCCAGCTCACCACCGTCCGAAAACATTCAGTACTTC. The encoded protein is CASSPPSENIQYF. The chain employs TRBV18 and TRBJ2-5, with unresolved D. The J call may be mistaken, given a closer DNA end match to TRBJ2-4. The CDR3 runs to 13 residues. Germline-derived CDR1 and CDR2 are KGHSH and LQKENI.

In DNA form, the CDR3 reads TGTGCCAGCAGCTTAGAAGGGACAGGGGTTCGTGGCTACACCTTC. Translation gives CASSLEGTGVRGYTF. V is TRBV7-9 and J is TRBJ1-2; 10 nucleotides match TRBD1. CDR3 length: 15 amino acids. The germline gives CDR1 SEHNR, CDR2 FQNEAQ (reference sequence). The V gene end was trimmed by 1 base and the J gene end by 7 bases; junction bases not matched to a gene: 6.

This clonotype came up a few times. The V gene is TRBV4-1, the J gene TRBJ2-3; 7 nucleotides align to TRBD2. The CDR3 runs to 16 residues. CDR1 and CDR2 from the germline V gene are MGHRA and YSYEKL. The V gene end was trimmed by 1 base and the J gene end by 6 bases; junction bases not matched to a gene: 10. DNA of the CDR3: TGCGCCAGCAGCCAAGTTGCGGGGGACCCTGGGGATACGCAGTATTTT. This gives the protein CASSQVAGDPGDTQYF.

The chain links TRBV5-1 to TRBJ1-1, with D maybe TRBD1 (5 bases). V was trimmed by 2 bases and J by 8 bases, leaving 16 bases between them. The CDR3 covers 14 residues. Germline assignment: CDR1 SGHRS and CDR2 YFSETQ. The CDR3 loop is CASSLGPGRIEAFF. Here the CDR3 DNA reads TGCGCCAGCAGCTTAGGTCCGGGGCGAATAGAAGCTTTCTTT.

This clonotype has only a few counts. The chain carries TRBV20-1 and TRBJ2-1, with D perhaps matching TRBD2 (5 bases). V dropped 3 bases and J dropped 4 bases, with 13 bases sitting between them. CDR3 length: 14 residues. The V gene's germline CDR1 is DFQATT and CDR2 SNEGSKA (reference sequence). The CDR3 loop reads CSASTRDFYNEQFF. The CDR3 DNA reads TGCAGTGCTAGCACTAGAGACTTTTACAATGAGCAGTTCTTC.

This clonotype was detected a few times. This rearrangement joins TRBV2 to TRBJ2-7; no clear D. V was pared by 0 bases and J by 1 base, with 7 bases between. The length of the CDR3 is 14 residues. Germline lookup yields CDR1 SNHLY and CDR2 FYNNEI. CDR3 nucleotides: TGTGCCAGCAGTGAAGCGCTTTATTCCTACGAGCAGTACTTC. It translates to CASSEALYSYEQYF.